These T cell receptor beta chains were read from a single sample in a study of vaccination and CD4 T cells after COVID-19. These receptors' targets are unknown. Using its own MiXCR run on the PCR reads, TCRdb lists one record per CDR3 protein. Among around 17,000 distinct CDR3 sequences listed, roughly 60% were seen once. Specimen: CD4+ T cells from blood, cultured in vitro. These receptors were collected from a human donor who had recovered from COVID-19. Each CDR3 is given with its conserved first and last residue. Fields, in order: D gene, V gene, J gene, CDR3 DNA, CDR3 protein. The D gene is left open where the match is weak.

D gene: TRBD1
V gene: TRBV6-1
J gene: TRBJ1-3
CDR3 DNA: TGTGCCAGCAGTGATGGACAGGGGGACACCATATATTTT
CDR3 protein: CASSDGQGDTIYF

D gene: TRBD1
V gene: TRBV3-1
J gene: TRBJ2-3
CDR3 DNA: TGTGCCAGCAGCCGTACCGGGACAGGCACAGATACGCAGTATTTT
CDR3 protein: CASSRTGTGTDTQYF

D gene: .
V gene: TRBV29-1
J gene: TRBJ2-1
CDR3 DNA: TGCAGCGGGGGGGCAGGGTGGGGAATGACCTACAATGAGCAGTTCTTC
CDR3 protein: CSGGAGWGMTYNEQFF

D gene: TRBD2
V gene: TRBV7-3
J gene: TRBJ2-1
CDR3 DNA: TGTGCCAGCAGCTCGGTAGCGGGAGGTGAGCAGTTCTTC
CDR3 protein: CASSSVAGGEQFF

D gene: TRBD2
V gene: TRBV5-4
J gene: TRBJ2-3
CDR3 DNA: TGTGCCAGCAGCTTGACTAGCGGGAGCCTTAACCCCACAGATACGCAGTATTTT
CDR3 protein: CASSLTSGSLNPTDTQYF

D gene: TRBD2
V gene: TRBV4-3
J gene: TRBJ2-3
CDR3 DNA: TGCGCCAGCAGCCAGCAGCGAGGAGCGGGAAGGCCGGATACGCAGTATTTT
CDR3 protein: CASSQQRGAGRPDTQYF

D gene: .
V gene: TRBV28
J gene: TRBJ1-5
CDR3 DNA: TGTGCCAGCAGTTCTGGGGGCGAGGGCAATCAGCCCCAGCATTTT
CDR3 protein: CASSSGGEGNQPQHF

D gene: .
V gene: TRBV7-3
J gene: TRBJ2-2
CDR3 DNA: TGTGCCAGCAGCTATAGCGGTAACACCGGGGAGCTGTTTTTT
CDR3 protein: CASSYSGNTGELFF

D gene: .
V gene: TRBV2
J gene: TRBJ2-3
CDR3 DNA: TGTGCCAGCAGTGGCATAGTCGGTCCACTCTTAGCTTCCAGTACGCAGTATTTT
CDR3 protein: CASSGIVGPLLASSTQYF

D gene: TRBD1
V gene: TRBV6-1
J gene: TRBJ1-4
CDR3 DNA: TGTGCCAGCAGCAAAACGGGACAGTCTAATGAAAAACTGTTTTTT
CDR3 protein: CASSKTGQSNEKLFF

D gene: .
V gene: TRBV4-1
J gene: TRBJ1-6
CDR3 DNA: TGCGCCAGCAGCCAAGGTCCTTTCAGGCCTAATTCACCCCTCCACTTT
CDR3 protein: CASSQGPFRPNSPLHF

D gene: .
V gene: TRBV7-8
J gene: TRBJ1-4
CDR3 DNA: TGTGCCAGCAGCTTAAACGGACTCGGTGAAAAACTGTTTTTT
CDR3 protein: CASSLNGLGEKLFF

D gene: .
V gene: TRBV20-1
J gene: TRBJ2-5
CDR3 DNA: TGCAGTGCTAGTTCTAAGACCCAGTACTTC
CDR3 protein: CSASSKTQYF

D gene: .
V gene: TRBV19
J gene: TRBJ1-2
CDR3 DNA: TGTGCCAGTAGTATTAGGACAGCTAACTATGGCTACACCTTC
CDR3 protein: CASSIRTANYGYTF